The TCR beta chain described here comes from a study of T cell changes during pregnancy in multiple sclerosis. There are a few counts of this clone. Using immunoSEQ multiplex PCR, the repertoire was profiled, and TCRdb retains in-frame clones only, with some absent. The sample holds roughly 53,000 clones, approximately 92% seen once. The germline V and J ends were trimmed by 3 bases and 1 base, with 10 bases remaining between them. This CDR3 region has 15 residues. In germline, CDR1 is SGHDT, CDR2 YYEEEE. The TCR sequence derives from a female donor with multiple sclerosis, enrolled in a pregnancy study. Here the sequenced sample was CD4+ T cells from peripheral blood mononuclear cells, taken in the third trimester of pregnancy. V gene TRBV5-6 combines with J gene TRBJ2-2; D unresolved. CDR3 loop: CASSSVTRNTGELFF. The CDR3 nucleotides are TGTGCCAGCAGCTCAGTTACACGGAACACCGGGGAGCTGTTTTTT. The variable domain in full, with the rest retrieved from reference TRBV5-6 and TRBJ2-2, is DAGVTQSPTHLIKTRGQQVTLRCSPKSGHDTVSWYQQALGQGPQFIFQYYEEEERQRGNFPDRFSGHQFPNYSSELNVNALLLGDSALYLCASSSVTRNTGELFFGEGSRLTVL.